This T cell receptor (beta chain) was recorded in a study of PD-L1 blockade in urothelial cancer. Study details: Every 3 weeks, patients received intravenous atezolizumab 1,200 mg, beginning 2014. A median approximately 150,000 T cells were found in blood samples. In the patient group, twenty-five of 29 were males with bladder-origin urothelial cancer. Overall study findings and caveats: The study found that durable-benefit patients expanded tumor-associated blood clones more at 3 weeks.

The CDR3 sequence is 15 residues long. CDR1 is SGHVS and CDR2 is FNYEAQ in the germline V gene. V lost 5 bases, J lost 4 bases, and 16 bases lay in between. Stated time point: peripheral blood 6 weeks after treatment start. Sequencing used immunoSEQ multiplex PCR; TCRdb keeps in-frame clones, though not all of them. This table holds about 120,000 clones, approximately 90% found once. Of note for this clone: Its antigen is not identified.

This sequence originates from a man between 60 and 75 years old with urothelial cancer. This chain joins TRBV7-6 and TRBJ2-3, with no clear D. Material: PBMCs, obtained around atezolizumab (anti-PD-L1) treatment. CDR3 region: CASSREVVLSDTQYF. The DNA of the CDR3 is TGTGCCAGCAGCCGAGAGGTAGTATTATCAGATACGCAGTATTTT.